This T cell receptor (beta chain) appears in the sequencing data of a study of OX40 agonist ivuxolimab in advanced cancers. Germline assignment: CDR1 ENHRY and CDR2 SYGVKD. Trimming stripped 3 bases from V and 4 bases from J, with 10 bases between. The CDR3 is 14 residues long. Patients with a history of autoimmune disease or on systemic immunosuppression were excluded. Sequenced by immunoSEQ multiplex PCR; TCRdb stores in-frame clones only, minus some. Of about 77,000 clones listed, 70% to 90% are singletons. This clonotype originated in an adult with an advanced solid tumor such as melanoma, head and neck, liver or kidney cancer. The genes are TRBV10-3 and TRBJ1-3, with D unclear. The source was CD4+ or CD8+ T cells sorted from blood, collected in a trial of the OX40 agonist ivuxolimab. The CDR3 DNA sequence: TGTGCCATCAGTGACCCCGGACGGGGAAACACCATATATTTT. Translation: CAISDPGRGNTIYF.